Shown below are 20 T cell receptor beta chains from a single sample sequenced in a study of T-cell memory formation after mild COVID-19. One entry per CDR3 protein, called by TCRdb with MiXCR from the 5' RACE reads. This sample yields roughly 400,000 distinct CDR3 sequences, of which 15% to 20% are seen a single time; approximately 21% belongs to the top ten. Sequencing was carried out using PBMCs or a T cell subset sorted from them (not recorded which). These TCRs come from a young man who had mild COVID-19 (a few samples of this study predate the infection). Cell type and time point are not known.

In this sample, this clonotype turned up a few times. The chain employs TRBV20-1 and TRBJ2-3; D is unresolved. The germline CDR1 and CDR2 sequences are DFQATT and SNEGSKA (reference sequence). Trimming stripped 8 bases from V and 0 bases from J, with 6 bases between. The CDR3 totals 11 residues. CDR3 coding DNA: TGCAGTTCGACTAGCACAGATACGCAGTATTTT. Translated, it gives CSSTSTDTQYF.

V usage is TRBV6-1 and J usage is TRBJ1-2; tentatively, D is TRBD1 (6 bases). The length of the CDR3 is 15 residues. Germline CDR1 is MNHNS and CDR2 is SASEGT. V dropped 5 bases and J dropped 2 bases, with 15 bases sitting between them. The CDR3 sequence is CASSPGALPNYGYTF. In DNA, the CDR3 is TGTGCCAGCAGTCCAGGGGCCTTACCAAACTATGGCTACACCTTC.

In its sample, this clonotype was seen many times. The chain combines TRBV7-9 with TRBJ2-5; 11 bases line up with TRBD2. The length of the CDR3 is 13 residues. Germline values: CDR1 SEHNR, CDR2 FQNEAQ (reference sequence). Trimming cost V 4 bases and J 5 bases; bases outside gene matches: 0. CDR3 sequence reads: CASSWTSGETQYF. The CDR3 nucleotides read TGTGCCAGCAGCTGGACTAGCGGGGAGACCCAGTACTTC.

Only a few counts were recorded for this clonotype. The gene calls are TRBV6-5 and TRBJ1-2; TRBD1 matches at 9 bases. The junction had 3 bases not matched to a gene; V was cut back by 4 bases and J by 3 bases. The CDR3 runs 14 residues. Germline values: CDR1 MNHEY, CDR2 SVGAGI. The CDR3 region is CASSLNRGHYGYTF. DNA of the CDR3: TGTGCCAGCAGTTTGAACAGGGGGCACTATGGCTACACCTTC.

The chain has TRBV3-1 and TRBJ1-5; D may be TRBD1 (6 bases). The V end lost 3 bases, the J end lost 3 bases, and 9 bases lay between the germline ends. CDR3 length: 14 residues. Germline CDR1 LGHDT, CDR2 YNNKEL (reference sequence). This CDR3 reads CASSQPGDNQPQHF. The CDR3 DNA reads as TGTGCCAGCAGCCAGCCAGGGGACAATCAGCCCCAGCATTTT.

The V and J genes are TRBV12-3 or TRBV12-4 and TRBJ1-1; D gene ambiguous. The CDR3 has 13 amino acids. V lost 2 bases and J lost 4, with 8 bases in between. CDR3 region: CASSLRSLTEAFF. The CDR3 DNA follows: TGTGCCAGCAGTTTAAGATCTCTCACTGAAGCTTTCTTT.

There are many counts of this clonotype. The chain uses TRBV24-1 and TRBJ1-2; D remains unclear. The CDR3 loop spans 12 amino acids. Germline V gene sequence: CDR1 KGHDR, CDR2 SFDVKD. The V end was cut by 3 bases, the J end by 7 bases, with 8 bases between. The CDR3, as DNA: TGTGCCACCAGTGATCGGACGTCTGGCTACACCTTC. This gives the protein CATSDRTSGYTF.

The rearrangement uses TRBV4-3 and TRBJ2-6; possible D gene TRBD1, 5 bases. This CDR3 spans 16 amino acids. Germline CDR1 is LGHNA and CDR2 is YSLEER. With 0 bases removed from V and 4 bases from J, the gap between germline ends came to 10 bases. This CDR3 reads CASSQDPRAGANVLTF. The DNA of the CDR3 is TGCGCCAGCAGCCAAGACCCCAGGGCGGGGGCCAACGTCCTGACTTTC.

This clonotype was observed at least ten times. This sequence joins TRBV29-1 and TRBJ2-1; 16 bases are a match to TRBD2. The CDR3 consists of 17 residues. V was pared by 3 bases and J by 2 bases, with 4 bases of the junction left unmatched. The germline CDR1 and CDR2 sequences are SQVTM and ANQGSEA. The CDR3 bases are TGCAGCGTTGATGGGACTAGCGGGGGGGCCGCCTACAATGAGCAGTTCTTC. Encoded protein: CSVDGTSGGAAYNEQFF.

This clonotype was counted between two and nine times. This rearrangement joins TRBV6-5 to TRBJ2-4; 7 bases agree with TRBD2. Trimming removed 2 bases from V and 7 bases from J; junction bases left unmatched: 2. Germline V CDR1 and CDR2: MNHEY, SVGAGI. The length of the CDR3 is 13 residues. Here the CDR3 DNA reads TGTGCCAGCAGTTACCCCGGGGGGAACATTCAGTACTTC. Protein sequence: CASSYPGGNIQYF.

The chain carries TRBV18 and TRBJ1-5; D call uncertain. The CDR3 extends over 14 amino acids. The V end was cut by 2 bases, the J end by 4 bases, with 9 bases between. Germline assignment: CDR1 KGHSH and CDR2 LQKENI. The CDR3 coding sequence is TGTGCCAGCTCACCAGTCGGGAGGAATCAGCCCCAGCATTTT. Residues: CASSPVGRNQPQHF.

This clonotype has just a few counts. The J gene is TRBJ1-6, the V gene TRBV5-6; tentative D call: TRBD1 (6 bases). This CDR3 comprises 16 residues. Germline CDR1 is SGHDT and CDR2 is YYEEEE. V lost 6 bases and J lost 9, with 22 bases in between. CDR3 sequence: CASNLTPRGSSSPLHF. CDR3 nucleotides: TGTGCCAGCAACCTTACACCCAGGGGCAGTAGTTCACCCCTCCACTTT.

The DNA for the CDR3 is TGTGCCAGCAGCGCCCAGGGGTCGGGGGCAGATACGCAGTATTTT. Amino acids: CASSAQGSGADTQYF. V gene TRBV7-2 combines with J gene TRBJ2-3; D possibly uses TRBD1 or TRBD2 (6 bases each). Between the trimmed V and J ends, which lost 5 bases and 4 bases, there was a span of 16 bases. Germline CDR1 and CDR2: SGHTA and FQGNSA. This CDR3 is 15 amino acids long.

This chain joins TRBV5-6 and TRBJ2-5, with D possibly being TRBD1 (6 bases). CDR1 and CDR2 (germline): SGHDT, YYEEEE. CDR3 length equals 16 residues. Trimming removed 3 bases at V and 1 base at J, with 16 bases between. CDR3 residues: CASSWTVGQTQETQYF. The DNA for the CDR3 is TGTGCCAGCAGCTGGACTGTCGGACAGACCCAAGAGACCCAGTACTTC.

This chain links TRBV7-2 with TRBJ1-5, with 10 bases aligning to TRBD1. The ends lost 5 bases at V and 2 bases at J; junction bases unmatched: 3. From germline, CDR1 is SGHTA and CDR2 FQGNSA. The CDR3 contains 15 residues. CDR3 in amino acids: CASSVGTGGNQPQHF. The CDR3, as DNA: TGTGCCAGCAGCGTAGGGACAGGGGGCAATCAGCCCCAGCATTTT.

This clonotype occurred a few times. In DNA, the CDR3 is TGCGCCAGCAGCTTGGCGTCAGGGATGATGACTTTCTTT. This translates into CASSLASGMMTFF. This chain uses TRBV5-1 with TRBJ1-1, with D perhaps TRBD1 (5 bases). V lost 0 bases and J 12 bases, leaving 15 bases between the germline ends. Looked up from germline, CDR1 is SGHRS and CDR2 is YFSETQ. The CDR3 length is 13 residues.

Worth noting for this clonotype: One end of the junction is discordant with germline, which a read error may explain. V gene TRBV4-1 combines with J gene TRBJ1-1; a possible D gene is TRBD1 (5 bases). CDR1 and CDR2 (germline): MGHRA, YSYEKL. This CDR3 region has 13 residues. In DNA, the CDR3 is TGCGCCAGCATCCAAGATTCGGAGGGGCGGGCTTTCTTT. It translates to CASIQDSEGRAFF.

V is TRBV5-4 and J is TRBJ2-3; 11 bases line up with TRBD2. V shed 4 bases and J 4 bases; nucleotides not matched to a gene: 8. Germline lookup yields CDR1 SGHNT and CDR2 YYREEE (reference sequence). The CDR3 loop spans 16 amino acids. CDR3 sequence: CASSPIAGGPSDTQYF. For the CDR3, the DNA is TGTGCCAGCAGCCCAATAGCGGGGGGGCCTTCAGATACGCAGTATTTT.

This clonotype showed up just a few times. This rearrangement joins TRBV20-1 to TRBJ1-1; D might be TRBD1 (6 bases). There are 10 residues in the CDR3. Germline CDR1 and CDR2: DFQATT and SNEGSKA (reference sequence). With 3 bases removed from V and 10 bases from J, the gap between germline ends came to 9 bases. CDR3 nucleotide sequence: TGCAGTGCTAGTCTGGGGGCAGCTTTCTTT. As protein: CSASLGAAFF.

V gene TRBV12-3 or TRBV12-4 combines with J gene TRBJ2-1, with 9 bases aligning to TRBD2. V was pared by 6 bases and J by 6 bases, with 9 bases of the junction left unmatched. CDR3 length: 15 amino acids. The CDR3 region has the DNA TGTGCCAGCAGCCCCGGACTAGCGCGGGGCAATGAGCAGTTCTTC. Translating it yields CASSPGLARGNEQFF.